This entry describes one TCR beta chain. Its antigen remains unidentified. The sample comes from a study of beta chain features in type 1 diabetes. Across the whole study: Over all samples combined, around 110 million sorted cells were examined.

Study outcomes and limitations: Within each of all four CD4+ subsets, Type 1 diabetes patients had TCRB CDR3s that were moderately but significantly shorter. In the patient group, naive, central memory and Treg TCRB repertoires seemed more alike than in the healthy donor group. Type 1 diabetes patients had fewer VDJ junction insertions and more deletions.

V shed 0 bases and J shed 7 bases, with 7 bases lying between them. The CDR3 loop spans 12 amino acids. Per the germline V gene, CDR1 is GTSNPN and CDR2 is SVGIG (reference sequence). cDNA synthesis used the whole RNA isolate, giving expressed TCRB sequences. TCRdb's table, derived via immunoSEQ multiplex PCR, lists solely in-frame clones and lacks some. The profile shows 300,000 to 400,000 clones, 13% of them singletons. The V and J genes are TRBV30 and TRBJ2-1; perhaps TRBD1 as D (5 bases). Sample: naive CD4+ T cells from blood. The clonotype comes from a woman aged 18 to 35 with type 1 diabetes. The DNA of the CDR3 is TGTGCCTGGAGTGTCTCAGGGAATGAGCAGTTCTTC. This sequence encodes CAWSVSGNEQFF.